The sequence of this T cell receptor (beta chain) was determined in a study of T cells after yellow fever vaccination. Overall study: Each low-cell-number fraction was prepared by means of SMART-Seq v4 Ultra Low Input. Overall study results and limits: Booster sampling recovered most clones from primary vaccination (about 97% CD4, just over 85% CD8).

This clonotype was seen a handful of times. Its antigen remains unknown. Using its own MiXCR run on the 5' RACE reads, TCRdb lists one record per CDR3 protein. The data hold around 250,000 distinct CDR3 sequences, with less than 9% observed a single time. This CDR3 is built from 17 residues. J lost 5 bases, V lost 1 base, and 8 bases had no gene match. This receptor was taken from a man aged 25-45 years who received the YFV17D yellow fever vaccine. Sequencing used CD4+ T cells sorted from PBMCs, obtained 15 days after the yellow fever booster vaccination. This chain connects TRBV12-3 or TRBV12-4 to TRBJ2-7; TRBD2 aligns across 13 bases. The CDR3 DNA follows: TGTGCCAGCAGTTTAGGAGGACTAGCGGGAGTAAAAAACGAGCAGTACTTC. This encodes CASSLGGLAGVKNEQYF.